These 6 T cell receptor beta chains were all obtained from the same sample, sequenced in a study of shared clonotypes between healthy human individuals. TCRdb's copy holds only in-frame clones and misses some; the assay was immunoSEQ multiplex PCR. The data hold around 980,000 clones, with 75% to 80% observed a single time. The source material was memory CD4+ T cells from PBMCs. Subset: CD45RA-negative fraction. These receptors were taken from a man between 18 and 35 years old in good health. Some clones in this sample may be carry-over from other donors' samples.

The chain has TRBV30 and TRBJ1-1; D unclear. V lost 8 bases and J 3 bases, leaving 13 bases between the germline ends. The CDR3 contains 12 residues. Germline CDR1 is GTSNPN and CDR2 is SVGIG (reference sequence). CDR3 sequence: CARAGRHTEAFF. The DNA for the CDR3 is TGTGCCCGGGCGGGGAGGCACACTGAAGCTTTCTTT.

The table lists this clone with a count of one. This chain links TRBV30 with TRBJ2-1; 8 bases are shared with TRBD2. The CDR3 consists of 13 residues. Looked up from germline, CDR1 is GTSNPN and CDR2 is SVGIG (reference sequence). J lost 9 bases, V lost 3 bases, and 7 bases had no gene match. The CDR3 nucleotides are TGTGCCTGGAGCGGGACTAGAGGCGGTGAGCAGTTCTTC. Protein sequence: CAWSGTRGGEQFF. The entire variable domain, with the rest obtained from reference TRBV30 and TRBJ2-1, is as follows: SQTIHQWPATLVQPVGSPLSLECTVEGTSNPNLYWYRQAAGRGLQLLFYSVGIGQISSEVPQNLSASRPQDRQFILSSKKLLLSDSGFYLCAWSGTRGGEQFFGPGTRLTVL.

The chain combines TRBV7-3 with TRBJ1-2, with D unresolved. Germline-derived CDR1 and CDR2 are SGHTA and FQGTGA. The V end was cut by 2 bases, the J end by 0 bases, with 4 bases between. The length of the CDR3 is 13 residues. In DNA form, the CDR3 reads TGTGCCAGCAGCTTACAGCCTAACTATGGCTACACCTTC. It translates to CASSLQPNYGYTF.

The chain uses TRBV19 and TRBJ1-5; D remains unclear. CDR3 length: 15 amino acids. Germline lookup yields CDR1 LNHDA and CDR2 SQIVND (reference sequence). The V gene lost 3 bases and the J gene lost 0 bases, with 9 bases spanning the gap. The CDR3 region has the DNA TGTGCCAGTAGTATTGGTTGGATTAGCAATCAGCCCCAGCATTTT. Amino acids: CASSIGWISNQPQHF.

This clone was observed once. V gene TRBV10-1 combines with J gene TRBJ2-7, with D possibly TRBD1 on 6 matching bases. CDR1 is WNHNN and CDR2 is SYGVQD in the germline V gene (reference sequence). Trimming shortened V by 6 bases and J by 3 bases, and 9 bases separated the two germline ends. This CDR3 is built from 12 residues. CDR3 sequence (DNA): TGCGCCAGCAGCCGGGACAACTACGAGCAGTACTTC. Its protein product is CASSRDNYEQYF.

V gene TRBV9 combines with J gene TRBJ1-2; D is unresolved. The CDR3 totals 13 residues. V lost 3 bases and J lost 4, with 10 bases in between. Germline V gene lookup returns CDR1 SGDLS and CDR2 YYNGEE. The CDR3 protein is CASSAILGYGYTF. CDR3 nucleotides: TGTGCCAGCAGCGCCATATTAGGCTATGGCTACACCTTC.